Listed below are T cell receptor beta chains from one sample, sequenced in a study of blood T cells in healthy people across ages. MiXCR was run by TCRdb on the 5' RACE reads, yielding one entry per CDR3 protein. Among hundreds of thousands of distinct CDR3 sequences, about 30% were seen once, and the ten largest hold 15%. The sequenced sample consisted of blood. The receptor set was obtained from an elderly woman in good health. Both conserved end residues are part of each CDR3.

TRBV27	TRBJ1-1	CASSLGGITEAFF
TRBV5-5	TRBJ1-1	CASSPIFGLGDTEAFF
TRBV5-1	TRBJ2-3	CASSADAHTDTQYF
TRBV7-2	TRBJ2-7	CASSLVGQSEQYF
TRBV11-3	TRBJ2-7	CASSLGGGSRHEQYF
TRBV6-1	TRBJ2-5	CASRELSEETQYF
TRBV24-1	TRBJ2-2	CATSTGTSGTGRGTGELFF
TRBV18	TRBJ1-2	CASSPRQGEGYTF
TRBV7-2	TRBJ2-7	CASSSSPEYEQYF
TRBV7-2	NA	CAGSSTSFDVYEQYF
TRBV9	TRBJ1-6	CASSRRQAPANSPLHF
TRBV6-6	TRBJ1-2	CASSYEPNGGYTF
TRBV7-8	TRBJ2-1	CASSLETGYEQFF
TRBV2	TRBJ2-3	CASSEGKKAGGHGDTQYF
TRBV11-3	TRBJ2-1	CASSLGGGGSNEQFF
TRBV11-3	TRBJ2-5	CASSLSTSGQETQYF
TRBV5-5	TRBJ2-7	CASSLDLPYEQYF
TRBV7-7	TRBJ2-1	CASSLEFRRGPQFF
TRBV5-6	TRBJ2-7	CASSLAGLAGEQYF
TRBV12-3/TRBV12-4	TRBJ2-1	CASSLSGERREQFF
TRBV12-3/TRBV12-4	NA	CASTPGQGTYEQYF
TRBV7-9	TRBJ2-6	CASSLAIGQGARPGANVLTF
TRBV5-1	TRBJ2-7	CASSFDPRGGEQYF
TRBV6-5	TRBJ2-7	CASSYGLFGASSEQYF
TRBV20-1	TRBJ2-1	CSAEAGGRWEQFF
TRBV5-1	TRBJ1-1	CASSFTMTQGGRGNAEAFF
TRBV11-2	TRBJ2-7	CASSWTATREQYF
TRBV30	TRBJ2-2	CAWSAPRAPNTGELFF
TRBV5-1	TRBJ2-7	CASSWGTRGAYEQYF
TRBV6-1	TRBJ1-2	CASSEAEGWNYGYTF
TRBV24-1	TRBJ1-2	CATSERDSANYGYTF
TRBV5-5	TRBJ1-1	CASSSVGEGTEAFF
TRBV11-2	TRBJ1-1	CASSPQLNPNTEAFF
TRBV6-2/TRBV6-3	TRBJ1-2	CASSYVGQTGGYTF
TRBV18	TRBJ2-1	CASSPRDRPYNEQFF
TRBV7-3	TRBJ1-1	CASSLRHGGTEAFF
TRBV5-6	TRBJ1-6	CASSFLGPSSYNSPRHF
TRBV18	TRBJ2-6	CASSLGTGTGANVLTF
TRBV5-6	TRBJ2-5	CASSLGETGGEYF
TRBV18	TRBJ1-1	CASSSGQGGLRTEAFF
TRBV29-1	TRBJ2-1	CNGGDREIEQFF